This T cell receptor beta chain was recorded in a study of blood T cell repertoires in COVID-19. The repertoire was sequenced with immunoSEQ multiplex PCR; TCRdb's copy has only in-frame clones and lacks some. The table includes a few hundred thousand clones, 85% to 90% detected once. This clone was recorded only once. Trimming shortened V by 3 bases and J by 3 bases, and 14 bases separated the two germline ends. CDR3 size: 14 residues. Per the germline V gene, CDR1 is SQVTM and CDR2 is ANQGSEA. The sequence was collected from a woman aged 45 to 65 with COVID-19, enrolled during active disease. The rearrangement uses TRBV29-1 and TRBJ1-2; D is unclear. Sample: peripheral blood. CDR3 nucleotides: TGCAGCGTTGATTTTTATAAGGACTACTATGGCTACACCTTC. Its protein product is CSVDFYKDYYGYTF.